This T cell receptor (beta chain) was identified in a study of T cell clonality in common variable immunodeficiency. Study results and caveats: Shared TCRbeta clones were fewer between CVID subjects than controls. CVID subjects showed higher TCRbeta clonality than healthy controls.

Both groups were predominantly of Caucasian heritage. Heparinized whole blood, about 4.5 to 9 ml, came from each donor. The germline gives CDR1 SGHTA, CDR2 FQGNSA. The CDR3 is 14 residues long. Trimming removed 1 base from V and 10 bases from J; junction bases left unmatched: 5. Repertoires were generated with immunoSEQ multiplex PCR, while TCRdb's copy carries only in-frame clones and drops some. The sample includes about 39,000 clones, none of them occurring once. This clone was picked up many times. Its antigen is currently unknown. The read ends 3 residues early relative to the CDR3; the germline J gene fills the gap.

The rearrangement joins TRBV7-2 to TRBJ1-4; TRBD1 agrees at 8 bases. This clonotype was obtained from a person aged 18 to 70 in good health. The sample consisted of peripheral blood mononuclear cells. The sequenced part of the CDR3 DNA is TGTGCCAGCAGCTTAGAAGGACAGGGAGCAAAA. Translated, it gives CASSLEGQGAK. The whole CDR3 sequence is CASSLEGQGAKLFF.